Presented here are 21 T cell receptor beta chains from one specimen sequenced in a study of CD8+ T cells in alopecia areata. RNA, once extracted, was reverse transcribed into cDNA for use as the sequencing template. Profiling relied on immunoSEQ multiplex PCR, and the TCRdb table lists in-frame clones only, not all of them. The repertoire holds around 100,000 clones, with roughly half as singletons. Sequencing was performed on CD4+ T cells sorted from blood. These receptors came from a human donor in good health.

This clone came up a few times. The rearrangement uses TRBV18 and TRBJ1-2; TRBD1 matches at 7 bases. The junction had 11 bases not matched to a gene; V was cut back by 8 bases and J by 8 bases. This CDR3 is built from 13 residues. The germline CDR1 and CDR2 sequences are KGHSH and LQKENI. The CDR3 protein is CASTDSGTAGYTF. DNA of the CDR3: TGTGCCAGCACCGACTCCGGGACAGCCGGCTACACCTTC.

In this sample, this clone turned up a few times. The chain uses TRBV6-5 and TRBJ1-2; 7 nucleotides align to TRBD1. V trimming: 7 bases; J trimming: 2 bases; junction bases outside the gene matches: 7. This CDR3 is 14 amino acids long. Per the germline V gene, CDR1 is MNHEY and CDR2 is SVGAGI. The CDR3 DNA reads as TGTGCCAGCACCTCACTCAGGGGGAACTATGGCTACACCTTC. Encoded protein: CASTSLRGNYGYTF.

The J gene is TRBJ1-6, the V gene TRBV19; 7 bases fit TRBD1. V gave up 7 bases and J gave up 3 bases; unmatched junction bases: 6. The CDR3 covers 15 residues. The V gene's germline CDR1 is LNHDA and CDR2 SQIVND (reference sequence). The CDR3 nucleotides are TGTGCCAGTATGAGGGACAGACTCTATAATTCACCCCTCCACTTT. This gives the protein CASMRDRLYNSPLHF.

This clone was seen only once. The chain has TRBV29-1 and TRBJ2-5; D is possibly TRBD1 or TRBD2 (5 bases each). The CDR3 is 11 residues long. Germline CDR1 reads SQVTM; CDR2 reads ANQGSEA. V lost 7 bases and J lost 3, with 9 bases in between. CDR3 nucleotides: TGCAGCGGGGGGACCGAAGAGACCCAGTACTTC. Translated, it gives CSGGTEETQYF.

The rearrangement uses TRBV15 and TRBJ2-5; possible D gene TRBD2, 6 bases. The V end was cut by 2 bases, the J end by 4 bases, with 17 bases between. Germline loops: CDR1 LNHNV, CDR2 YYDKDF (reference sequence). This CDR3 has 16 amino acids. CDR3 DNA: TGTGCCACCAGCAGAAGGGGTCCGACCGGGAGAGAGACCCAGTACTTC. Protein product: CATSRRGPTGRETQYF. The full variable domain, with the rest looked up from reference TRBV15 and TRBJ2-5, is DAMVIQNPRYQVTQFGKPVTLSCSQTLNHNVMYWYQQKSSQAPKLLFHYYDKDFNNEADTPDNFQSRRPNTSFCFLDIRSPGLGDTAMYLCATSRRGPTGRETQYFGPGTRLLVL.

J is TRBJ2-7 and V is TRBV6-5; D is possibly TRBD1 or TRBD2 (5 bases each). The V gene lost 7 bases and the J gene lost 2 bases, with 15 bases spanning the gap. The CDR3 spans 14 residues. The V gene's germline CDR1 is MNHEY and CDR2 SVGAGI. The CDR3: CASTYEGRAYEQYF. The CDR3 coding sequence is TGTGCCAGCACCTATGAGGGGCGGGCCTACGAGCAGTACTTC.

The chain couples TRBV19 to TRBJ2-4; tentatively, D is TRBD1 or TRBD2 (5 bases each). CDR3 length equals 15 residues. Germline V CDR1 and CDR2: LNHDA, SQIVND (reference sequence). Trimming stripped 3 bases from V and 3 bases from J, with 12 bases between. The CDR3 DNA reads TGTGCCAGTAGTATGGGGGATATCGTCAAAAACATTCAGTACTTC. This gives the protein CASSMGDIVKNIQYF.

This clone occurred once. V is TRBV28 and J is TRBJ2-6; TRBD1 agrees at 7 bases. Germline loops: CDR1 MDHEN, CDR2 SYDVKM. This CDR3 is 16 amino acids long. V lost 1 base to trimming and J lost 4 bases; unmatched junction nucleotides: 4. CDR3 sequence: CASSLYRQGGANVLTF. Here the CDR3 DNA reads TGTGCCAGCAGTTTATACAGACAGGGAGGGGCCAACGTCCTGACTTTC.

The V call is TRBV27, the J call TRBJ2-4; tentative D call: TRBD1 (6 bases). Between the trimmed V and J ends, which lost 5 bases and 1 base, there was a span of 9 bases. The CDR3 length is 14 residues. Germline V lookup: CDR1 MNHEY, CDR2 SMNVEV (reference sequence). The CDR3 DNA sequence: TGTGCCAGCAGTGCCCAGGGGGCCAAAAACATTCAGTACTTC. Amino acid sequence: CASSAQGAKNIQYF.

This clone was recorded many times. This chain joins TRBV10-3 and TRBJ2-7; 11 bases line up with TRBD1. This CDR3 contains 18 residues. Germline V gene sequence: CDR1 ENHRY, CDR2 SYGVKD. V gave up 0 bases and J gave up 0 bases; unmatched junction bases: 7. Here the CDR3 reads CAISESGPGTGGSYEQYF. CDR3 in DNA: TGTGCCATCAGTGAGTCGGGCCCCGGGACAGGGGGCTCCTACGAGCAGTACTTC.

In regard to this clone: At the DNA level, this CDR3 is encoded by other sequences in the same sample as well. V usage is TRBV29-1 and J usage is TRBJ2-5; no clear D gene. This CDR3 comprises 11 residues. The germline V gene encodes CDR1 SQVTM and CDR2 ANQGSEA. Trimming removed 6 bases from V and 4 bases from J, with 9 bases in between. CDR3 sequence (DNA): TGCAGCGTGAGGACGGGAGAGACCCAGTACTTC. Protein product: CSVRTGETQYF.

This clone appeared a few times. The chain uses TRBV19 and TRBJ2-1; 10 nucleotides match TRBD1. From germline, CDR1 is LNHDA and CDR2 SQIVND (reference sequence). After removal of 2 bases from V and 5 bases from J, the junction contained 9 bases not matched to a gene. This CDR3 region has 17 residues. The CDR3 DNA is TGTGCCAGTAGTATAATGGGACAGGGGATCGACCACAATGAGCAGTTCTTC. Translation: CASSIMGQGIDHNEQFF.

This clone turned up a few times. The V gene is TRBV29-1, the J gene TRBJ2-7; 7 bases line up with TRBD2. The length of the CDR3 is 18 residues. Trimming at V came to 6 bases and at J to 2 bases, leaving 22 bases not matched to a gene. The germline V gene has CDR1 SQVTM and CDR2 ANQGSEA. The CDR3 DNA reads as TGCAGCGTCGGTACCGGGGGGACGACTAGATTGGGCACCTACGAGCAGTACTTC. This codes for CSVGTGGTTRLGTYEQYF.

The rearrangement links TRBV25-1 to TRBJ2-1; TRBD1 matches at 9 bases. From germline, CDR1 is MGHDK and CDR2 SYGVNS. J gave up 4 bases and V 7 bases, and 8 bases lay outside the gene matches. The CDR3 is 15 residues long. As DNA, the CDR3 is TGTGCCAGCACGATGGCACAGGGGGCATACAATGAGCAGTTCTTC. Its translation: CASTMAQGAYNEQFF.

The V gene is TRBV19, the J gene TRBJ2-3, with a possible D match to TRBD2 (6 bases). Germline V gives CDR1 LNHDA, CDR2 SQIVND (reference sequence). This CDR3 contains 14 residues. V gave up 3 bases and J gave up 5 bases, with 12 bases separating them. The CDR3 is CASSMRFGGDTQYF. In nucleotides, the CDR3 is TGTGCCAGTAGTATGAGGTTCGGGGGAGATACGCAGTATTTT.

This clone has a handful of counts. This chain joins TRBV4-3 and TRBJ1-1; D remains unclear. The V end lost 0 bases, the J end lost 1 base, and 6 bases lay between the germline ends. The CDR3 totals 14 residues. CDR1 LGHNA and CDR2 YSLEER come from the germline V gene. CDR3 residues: CASSQDLENTEAFF. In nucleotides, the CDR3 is TGCGCCAGCAGCCAAGATTTGGAGAACACTGAAGCTTTCTTT.

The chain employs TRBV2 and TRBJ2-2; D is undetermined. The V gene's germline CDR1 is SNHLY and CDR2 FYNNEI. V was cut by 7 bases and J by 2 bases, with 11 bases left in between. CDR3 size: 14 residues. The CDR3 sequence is CASKGGLNTGELFF. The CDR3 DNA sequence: TGTGCCAGCAAGGGCGGATTAAACACCGGGGAGCTGTTTTTT.

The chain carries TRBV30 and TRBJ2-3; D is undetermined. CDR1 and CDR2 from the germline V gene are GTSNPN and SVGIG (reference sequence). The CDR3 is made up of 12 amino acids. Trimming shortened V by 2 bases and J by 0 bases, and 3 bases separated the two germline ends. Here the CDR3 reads CAWSFSTDTQYF. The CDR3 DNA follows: TGTGCCTGGAGTTTTAGCACAGATACGCAGTATTTT.

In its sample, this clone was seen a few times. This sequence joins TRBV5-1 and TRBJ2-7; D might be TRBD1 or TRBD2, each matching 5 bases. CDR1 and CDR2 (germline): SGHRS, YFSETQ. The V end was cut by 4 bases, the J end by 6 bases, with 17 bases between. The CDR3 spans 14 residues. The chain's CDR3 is CASSDGGGSGEQYF. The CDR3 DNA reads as TGCGCCAGCAGCGATGGTGGGGGATCTGGCGAGCAGTACTTC. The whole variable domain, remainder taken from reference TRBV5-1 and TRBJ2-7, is KAGVTQTPRYLIKTRGQQVTLSCSPISGHRSVSWYQQTPGQGLQFLFEYFSETQRNKGNFPGRFSGRQFSNSRSEMNVSTLELGDSALYLCASSDGGGSGEQYFGPGTRLTVT.

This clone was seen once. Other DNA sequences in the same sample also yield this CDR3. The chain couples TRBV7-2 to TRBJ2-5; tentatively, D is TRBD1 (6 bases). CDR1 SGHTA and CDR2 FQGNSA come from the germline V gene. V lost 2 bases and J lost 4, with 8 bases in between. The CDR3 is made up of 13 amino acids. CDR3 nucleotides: TGTGCCAGCAGCTTACAGGGGCGAGAGACCCAGTACTTC. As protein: CASSLQGRETQYF. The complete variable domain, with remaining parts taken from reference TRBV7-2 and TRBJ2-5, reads GAGVSQSPSNKVTEKGKDVELRCDPISGHTALYWYRQSLGQGLEFLIYFQGNSAPDKSGLPSDRFSAERTGGSVSTLTIQRTQQEDSAVYLCASSLQGRETQYFGPGTRLLVL.

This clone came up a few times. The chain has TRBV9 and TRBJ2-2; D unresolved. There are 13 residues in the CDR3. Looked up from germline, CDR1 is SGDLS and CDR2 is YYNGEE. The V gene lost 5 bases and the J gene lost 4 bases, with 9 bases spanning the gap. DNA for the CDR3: TGTGCCAGCAGGTTAGGGTCCACCGGGGAGCTGTTTTTT. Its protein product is CASRLGSTGELFF.